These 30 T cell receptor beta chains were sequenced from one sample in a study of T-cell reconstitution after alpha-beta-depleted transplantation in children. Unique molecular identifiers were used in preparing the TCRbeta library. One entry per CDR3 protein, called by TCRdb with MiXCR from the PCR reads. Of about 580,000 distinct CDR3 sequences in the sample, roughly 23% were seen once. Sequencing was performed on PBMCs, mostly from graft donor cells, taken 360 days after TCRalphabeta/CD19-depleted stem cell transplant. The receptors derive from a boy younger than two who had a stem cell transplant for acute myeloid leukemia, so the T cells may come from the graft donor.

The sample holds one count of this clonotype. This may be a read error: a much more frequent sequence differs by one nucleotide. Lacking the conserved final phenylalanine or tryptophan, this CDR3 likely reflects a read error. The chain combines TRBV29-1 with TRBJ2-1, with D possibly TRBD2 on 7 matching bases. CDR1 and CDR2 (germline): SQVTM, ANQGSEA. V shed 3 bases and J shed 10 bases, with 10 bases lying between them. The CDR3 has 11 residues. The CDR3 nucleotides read TGCAGCGTTGAGGGGGGGCGAGAGCAGTTCTTA. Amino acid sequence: CSVEGGREQFL.

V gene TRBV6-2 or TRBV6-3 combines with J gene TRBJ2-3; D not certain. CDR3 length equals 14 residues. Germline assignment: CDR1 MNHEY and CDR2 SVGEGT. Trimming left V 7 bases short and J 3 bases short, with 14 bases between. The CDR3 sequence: CASNDGSRTDTQYF. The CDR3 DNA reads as TGTGCCAGCAATGACGGGTCCCGGACAGATACGCAGTATTTT.

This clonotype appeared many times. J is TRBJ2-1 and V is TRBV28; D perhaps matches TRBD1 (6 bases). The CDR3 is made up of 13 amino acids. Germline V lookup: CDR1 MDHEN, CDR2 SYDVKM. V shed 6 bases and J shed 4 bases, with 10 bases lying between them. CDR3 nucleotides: TGTGCCAGCAGGGGGACACCGTACAATGAGCAGTTCTTC. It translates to CASRGTPYNEQFF.

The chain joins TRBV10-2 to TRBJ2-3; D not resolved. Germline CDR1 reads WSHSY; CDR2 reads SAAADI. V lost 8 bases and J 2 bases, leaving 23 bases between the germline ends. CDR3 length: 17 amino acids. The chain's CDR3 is CASSSLTLDYPTDTQYF. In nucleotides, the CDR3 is TGCGCCAGCTCGTCCTTGACCCTGGATTATCCCACAGATACGCAGTATTTT.

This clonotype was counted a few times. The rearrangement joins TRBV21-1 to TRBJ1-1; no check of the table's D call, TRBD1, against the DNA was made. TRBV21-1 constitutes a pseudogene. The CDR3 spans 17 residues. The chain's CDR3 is CASSKGRQRMVNTEAFF. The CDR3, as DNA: TGTGCCAGCAGCAAAGGGAGACAGAGGATGGTGAACACTGAAGCTTTCTTT.

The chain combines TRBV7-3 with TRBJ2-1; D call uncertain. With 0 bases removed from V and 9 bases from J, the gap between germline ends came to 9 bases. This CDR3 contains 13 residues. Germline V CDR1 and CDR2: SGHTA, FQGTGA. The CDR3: CASSLTPRSEQFF. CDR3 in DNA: TGTGCCAGCAGCTTAACGCCCCGTTCTGAGCAGTTCTTC.

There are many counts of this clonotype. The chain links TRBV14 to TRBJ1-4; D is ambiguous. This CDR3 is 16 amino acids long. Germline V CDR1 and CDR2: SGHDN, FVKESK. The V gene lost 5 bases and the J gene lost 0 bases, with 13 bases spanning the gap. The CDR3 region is CASSIGLSATNEKLFF. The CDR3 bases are TGTGCCAGCAGCATCGGACTTTCCGCAACTAATGAAAAACTGTTTTTT.

CDR3 in amino acids: CASSLDGREYF. DNA for the CDR3: TGTGCCAGTAGCCTGGACGGGAGGGAGTACTTC. The chain employs TRBV19 and TRBJ2-7, with TRBD2 matching over 8 bases. The CDR3 loop spans 11 amino acids. After removal of 6 bases from V and 11 bases from J, the junction contained 6 bases not matched to a gene. Per germline, CDR1 LNHDA and CDR2 SQIVND (reference sequence). The entire variable domain, with the rest obtained from reference TRBV19 and TRBJ2-7, is as follows: DGGITQSPKYLFRKEGQNVTLSCEQNLNHDAMYWYRQDPGQGLRLIYYSQIVNDFQKGDIAEGYSVSREKKESFPLTVTSAQKNPTAFYLCASSLDGREYFGPGTRLTVT.

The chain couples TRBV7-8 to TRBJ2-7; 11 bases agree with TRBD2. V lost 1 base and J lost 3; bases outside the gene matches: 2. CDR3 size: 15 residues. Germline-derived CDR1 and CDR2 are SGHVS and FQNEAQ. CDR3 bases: TGTGCCAGCAGCTTAGATGGACTAGCGGGCTACGAGCAGTACTTC. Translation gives CASSLDGLAGYEQYF.

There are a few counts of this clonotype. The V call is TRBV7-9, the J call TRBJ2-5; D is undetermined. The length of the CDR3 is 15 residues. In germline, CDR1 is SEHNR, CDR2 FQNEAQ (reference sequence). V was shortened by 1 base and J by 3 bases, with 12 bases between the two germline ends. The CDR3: CASSLGVTYEETQYF. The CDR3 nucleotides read TGTGCCAGCAGCTTAGGGGTAACCTACGAAGAGACCCAGTACTTC.

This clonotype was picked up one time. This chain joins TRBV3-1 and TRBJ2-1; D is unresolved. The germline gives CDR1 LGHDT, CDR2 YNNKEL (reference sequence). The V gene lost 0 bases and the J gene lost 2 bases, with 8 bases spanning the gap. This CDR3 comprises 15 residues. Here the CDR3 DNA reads TGTGCCAGCAGCCAAGATGCCGGGCCCTACAATGAGCAGTTCTTC. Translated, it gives CASSQDAGPYNEQFF.

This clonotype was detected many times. CDR3 coding DNA: TGTGCCAGCACCCCTAGGGTCCCGAGCTCCTACAATGAGCAGTTCTTC. Translation: CASTPRVPSSYNEQFF. The chain recombines TRBV5-6 with TRBJ2-1; unclear D gene. This CDR3 spans 16 amino acids. V lost 6 bases and J 0 bases, leaving 16 bases between the germline ends. Germline assignment: CDR1 SGHDT and CDR2 YYEEEE.

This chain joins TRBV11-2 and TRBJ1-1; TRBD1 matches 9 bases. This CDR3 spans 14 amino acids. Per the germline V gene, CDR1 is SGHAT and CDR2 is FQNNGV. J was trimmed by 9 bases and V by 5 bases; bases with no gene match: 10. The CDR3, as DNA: TGTGCCAGCAGCCCGATACATGGACAGGGGAAAGCTTTCTTT. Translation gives CASSPIHGQGKAFF. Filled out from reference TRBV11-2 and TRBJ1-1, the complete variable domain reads EAGVAQSPRYKIIEKRQSVAFWCNPISGHATLYWYQQILGQGPKLLIQFQNNGVVDDSQLPKDRFSAERLKGVDSTLKIQPAKLEDSAVYLCASSPIHGQGKAFFGQGTRLTVV.

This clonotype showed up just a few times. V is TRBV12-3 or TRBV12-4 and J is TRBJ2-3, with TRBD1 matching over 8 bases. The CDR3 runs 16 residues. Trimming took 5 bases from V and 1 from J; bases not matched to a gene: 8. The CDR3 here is CASSPLPGQGTDTQYF. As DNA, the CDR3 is TGTGCCAGCAGTCCGCTACCGGGACAGGGCACAGATACGCAGTATTTT.

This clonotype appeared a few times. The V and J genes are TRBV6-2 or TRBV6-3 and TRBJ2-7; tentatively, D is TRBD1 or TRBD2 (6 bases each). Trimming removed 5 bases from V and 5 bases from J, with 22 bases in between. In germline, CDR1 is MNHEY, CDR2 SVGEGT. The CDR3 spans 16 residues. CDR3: CASSRRTGGALDEQYF. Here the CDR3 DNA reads TGTGCCAGCAGTCGGAGAACCGGGGGCGCATTGGACGAGCAGTACTTC.

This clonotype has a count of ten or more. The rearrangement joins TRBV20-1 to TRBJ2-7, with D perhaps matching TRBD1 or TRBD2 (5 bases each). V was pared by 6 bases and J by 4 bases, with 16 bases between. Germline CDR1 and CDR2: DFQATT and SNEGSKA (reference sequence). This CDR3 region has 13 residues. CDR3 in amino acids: CSASRGTDYEQYV. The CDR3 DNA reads TGCAGTGCGAGCAGAGGGACGGATTACGAGCAGTACGTC.

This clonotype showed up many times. CDR3 loop: CASSYRGYNQPQHF. CDR3 DNA sequence: TGTGCCAGCAGTTACAGGGGATACAATCAGCCCCAGCATTTT. The genes are TRBV6-5 and TRBJ1-5; D may be TRBD1 (5 bases). This CDR3 is built from 14 residues. The ends were cut back, 2 bases at V and 3 bases at J, with 8 bases in the middle. Germline values: CDR1 MNHEY, CDR2 SVGAGI.

CDR3 loop: CASSMTVHNEQFF. CDR3 sequence (DNA): TGTGCCAGCAGTATGACAGTCCACAATGAGCAGTTCTTC. J is TRBJ2-1 and V is TRBV28; perhaps TRBD1 as D (5 bases). There are 13 residues in the CDR3. Trimming pared 5 bases from V and 5 bases from J, leaving 10 bases between. Germline CDR1 and CDR2: MDHEN and SYDVKM.

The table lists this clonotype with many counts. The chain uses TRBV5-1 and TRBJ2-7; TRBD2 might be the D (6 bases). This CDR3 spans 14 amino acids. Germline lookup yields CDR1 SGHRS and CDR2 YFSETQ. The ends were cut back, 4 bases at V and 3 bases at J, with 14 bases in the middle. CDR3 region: CASSQAPGDYEQYV. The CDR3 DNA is TGCGCCAGCAGCCAGGCCCCGGGGGACTACGAGCAGTACGTC.

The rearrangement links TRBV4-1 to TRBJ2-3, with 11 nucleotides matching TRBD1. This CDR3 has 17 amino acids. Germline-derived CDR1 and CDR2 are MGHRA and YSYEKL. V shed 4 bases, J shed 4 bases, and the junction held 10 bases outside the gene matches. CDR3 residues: CASSLLGDRGGADTQYF. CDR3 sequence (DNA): TGCGCCAGCAGCCTCCTCGGGGACAGGGGGGGCGCAGATACGCAGTATTTT.

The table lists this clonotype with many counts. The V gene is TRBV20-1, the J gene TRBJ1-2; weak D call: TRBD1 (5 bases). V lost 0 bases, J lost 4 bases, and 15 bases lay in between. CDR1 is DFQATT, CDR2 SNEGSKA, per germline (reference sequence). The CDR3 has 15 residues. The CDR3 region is CSAREAPRALYGYTF. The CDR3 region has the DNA TGCAGTGCTAGAGAGGCGCCCAGGGCCCTCTATGGCTACACCTTC.

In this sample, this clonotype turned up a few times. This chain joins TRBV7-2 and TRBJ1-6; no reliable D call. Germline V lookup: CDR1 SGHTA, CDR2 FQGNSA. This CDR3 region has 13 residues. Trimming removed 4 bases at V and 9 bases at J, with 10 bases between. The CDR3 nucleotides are TGTGCCAGCAGCTCATTCCGAGGTTCACCCCTCCACTTT. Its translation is CASSSFRGSPLHF.

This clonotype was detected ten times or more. The CDR3: CASSLGASTLNTEAFF. The CDR3 coding sequence is TGTGCCAGCAGCTTAGGCGCCAGTACCCTGAACACTGAAGCTTTCTTT. The chain has TRBV11-2 and TRBJ1-1, with D hard to call. CDR3 size: 16 residues. Per the germline V gene, CDR1 is SGHAT and CDR2 is FQNNGV. Trimming pared 1 base from V and 0 bases from J, leaving 12 bases between.

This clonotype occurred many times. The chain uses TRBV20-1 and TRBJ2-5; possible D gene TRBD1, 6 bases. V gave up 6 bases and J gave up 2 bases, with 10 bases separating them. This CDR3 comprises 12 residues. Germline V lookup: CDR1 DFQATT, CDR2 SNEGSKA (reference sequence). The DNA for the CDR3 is TGCAGTGCCCGACAGGCGCAAGAGACCCAGTACTTC. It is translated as CSARQAQETQYF.

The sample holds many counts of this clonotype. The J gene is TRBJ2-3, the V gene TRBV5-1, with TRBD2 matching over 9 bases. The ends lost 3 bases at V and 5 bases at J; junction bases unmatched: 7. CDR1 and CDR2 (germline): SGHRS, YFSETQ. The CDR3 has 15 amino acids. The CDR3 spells CASSYTAGGRDTQYF. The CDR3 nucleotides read TGCGCCAGCAGCTACACAGCGGGGGGTCGAGATACGCAGTATTTT.

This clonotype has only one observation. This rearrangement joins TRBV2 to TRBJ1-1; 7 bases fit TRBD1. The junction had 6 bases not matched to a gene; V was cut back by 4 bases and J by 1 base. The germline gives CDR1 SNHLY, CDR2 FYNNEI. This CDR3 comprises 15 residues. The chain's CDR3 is CASSGRGLGNTEAFF. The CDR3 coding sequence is TGTGCCAGCAGTGGAAGGGGGCTGGGGAACACTGAAGCTTTCTTT.

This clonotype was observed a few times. CDR3 DNA sequence: TGCAGTGCTCCCGGGCCCACGACCGACACCGGGGAGCTGTTTTTT. The encoded protein is CSAPGPTTDTGELFF. This chain connects TRBV20-1 to TRBJ2-2; D uncertain. The ends were cut back, 5 bases at V and 3 bases at J, with 16 bases in the middle. The CDR3 totals 15 residues. Germline CDR1 DFQATT, CDR2 SNEGSKA (reference sequence).

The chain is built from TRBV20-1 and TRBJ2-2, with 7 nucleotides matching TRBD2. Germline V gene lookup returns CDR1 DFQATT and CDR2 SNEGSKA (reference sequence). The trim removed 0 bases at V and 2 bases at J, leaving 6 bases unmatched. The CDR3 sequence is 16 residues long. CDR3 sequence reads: CSARDRRGGNTGELFF. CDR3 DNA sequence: TGCAGTGCTAGAGATCGACGCGGGGGAAACACCGGGGAGCTGTTTTTT.

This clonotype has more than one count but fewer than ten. The CDR3, as DNA: TGTGCCAGCAGTGACAGGGTCGGGAACGGAGAGCAGTACTTC. Amino acids: CASSDRVGNGEQYF. The chain is built from TRBV6-1 and TRBJ2-7; either TRBD1 or TRBD2 may fit D (5 bases each). CDR1 and CDR2 (germline): MNHNS, SASEGT. The CDR3 has 14 residues. The V gene lost 3 bases and the J gene lost 7 bases, with 16 bases spanning the gap.

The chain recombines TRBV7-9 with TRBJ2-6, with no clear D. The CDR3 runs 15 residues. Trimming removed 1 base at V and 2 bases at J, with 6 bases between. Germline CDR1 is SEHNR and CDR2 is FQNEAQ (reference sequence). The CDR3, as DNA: TGTGCCAGCAGCTTAGTTGAGGCTGGGGCCAACGTCCTGACTTTC. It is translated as CASSLVEAGANVLTF. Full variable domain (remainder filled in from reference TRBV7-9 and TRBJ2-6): DTGVSQNPRHKITKRGQNVTFRCDPISEHNRLYWYRQTLGQGPEFLTYFQNEAQLEKSRLLSDRFSAERPKGSFSTLEIQRTEQGDSAMYLCASSLVEAGANVLTFGAGSRLTVL.